A selection of T cell receptor beta chains follows, all from one sample in a study of metastatic and nonmetastatic thyroid tumors. TCRdb re-analyzed the PCR reads using MiXCR. This sample has around 28,000 clones, with 15% to 20% found just once. Sequencing was done on a sample of blood. The receptors stem from a female donor with papillary thyroid cancer or a benign thyroid nodule (not recorded which). Some clones in this sample may be carry-over from other donors' samples. Both conserved end residues are part of each CDR3. The D gene is left open where the match is weak. Only part of the rows carry a size: once, few, many, or a class if the clone is expanded.

j_gene: TRBJ2-7; abundance: many; v_gene: TRBV15; len: 15; d_gene: TRBD2; CDR3nt: TGTGCCACCAGCAGGGGGGGGGGGGTCGCCTACGAGCAGTACTTC; CDR3aa: CATSRGGGVAYEQYF
j_gene: TRBJ2-1; abundance: many; v_gene: TRBV11-2; len: 16; d_gene: TRBD2; CDR3nt: TGTGCCAGCAGCTTATCCCTAGCGGACTCCTACAATGAGCAGTTCTTC; CDR3aa: CASSLSLADSYNEQFF
j_gene: TRBJ2-3; abundance: NA; v_gene: TRBV27; len: 14; d_gene: NA; CDR3nt: TGTGCCAGTGGTGGAGACTCTTACCAGATAACGCAGTATTTT; CDR3aa: CASGGDSYQITQYF
j_gene: TRBJ2-1; abundance: few; v_gene: TRBV6-5; len: 15; d_gene: NA; CDR3nt: TGTGCCAGCAGTTATGACGGGAGCAGGTACAATGAGCAGTTCTTC; CDR3aa: CASSYDGSRYNEQFF
j_gene: TRBJ2-7; abundance: NA; v_gene: TRBV6-5; len: 15; d_gene: NA; CDR3nt: TGTGCCAGCAGTTCTGTCGGCCTTCAAAGGGGCGAGCAGTACTTC; CDR3aa: CASSSVGLQRGEQYF
j_gene: TRBJ1-1; abundance: NA; v_gene: TRBV30; len: 13; d_gene: NA; CDR3nt: TGTGCCTGCTCCGGCGGGGAGGACACTGAAGCTTTCTTT; CDR3aa: CACSGGEDTEAFF
j_gene: TRBJ2-5; abundance: medium-sized; v_gene: TRBV27; len: 15; d_gene: TRBD2; CDR3nt: TGTGCCAGCAGTTTCCCCCTAGCGGAGCAAGAGACCCAGTACTTC; CDR3aa: CASSFPLAEQETQYF
j_gene: TRBJ2-3; abundance: many; v_gene: TRBV20-1; len: 16; d_gene: NA; CDR3nt: TGCAGTGCCAGGGGGTGGGGGGAACACGGCACAGATACGCAGTATTTT; CDR3aa: CSARGWGEHGTDTQYF
j_gene: TRBJ2-5; abundance: NA; v_gene: TRBV3-1; len: 18; d_gene: TRBD2; CDR3nt: TGTGCCAGCAGCCAACCTGGACTAGCGGGGGGGCTCCAAGAGACCCAGTACTTC; CDR3aa: CASSQPGLAGGLQETQYF
j_gene: TRBJ1-2; abundance: NA; v_gene: TRBV5-7; len: 14; d_gene: NA; CDR3nt: TGTGCCAGCAGCCCCCTTATGAGAGGGTATGGCTACACCTTC; CDR3aa: CASSPLMRGYGYTF
j_gene: TRBJ2-2; abundance: many; v_gene: TRBV7-3; len: 16; d_gene: TRBD2; CDR3nt: TGTGCCAGCAGCTCAATCAGCGGGGGGAATACCGGGGAGCTGTTTTTT; CDR3aa: CASSSISGGNTGELFF
j_gene: TRBJ2-7; abundance: NA; v_gene: TRBV6-1; len: 15; d_gene: TRBD2; CDR3nt: TGTGCCAGCAGTGAGGGACTAGCCTCAACCTACGAGCAGTACTTC; CDR3aa: CASSEGLASTYEQYF
j_gene: TRBJ2-3; abundance: many; v_gene: TRBV2; len: 14; d_gene: NA; CDR3nt: TGTGCCAGCAGAGCCAGGGGTAACACAGATACGCAGTATTTT; CDR3aa: CASRARGNTDTQYF
j_gene: TRBJ2-7; abundance: few; v_gene: TRBV2; len: 15; d_gene: TRBD2; CDR3nt: TGTGCCAGCAGTGAAGTGCTAGCGGGACTGTATGAGCAGTACTTC; CDR3aa: CASSEVLAGLYEQYF
j_gene: TRBJ2-1; abundance: many; v_gene: TRBV20-1; len: 15; d_gene: NA; CDR3nt: TGCAGTGTGTATAAGCCGGGGCCGAACTACAATGAGCAGTTCTTC; CDR3aa: CSVYKPGPNYNEQFF
j_gene: TRBJ1-1; abundance: many; v_gene: TRBV9; len: 13; d_gene: NA; CDR3nt: TGTGCCAGCAGCCCGAGAGGGAACACTGAAGCTTTCTTT; CDR3aa: CASSPRGNTEAFF